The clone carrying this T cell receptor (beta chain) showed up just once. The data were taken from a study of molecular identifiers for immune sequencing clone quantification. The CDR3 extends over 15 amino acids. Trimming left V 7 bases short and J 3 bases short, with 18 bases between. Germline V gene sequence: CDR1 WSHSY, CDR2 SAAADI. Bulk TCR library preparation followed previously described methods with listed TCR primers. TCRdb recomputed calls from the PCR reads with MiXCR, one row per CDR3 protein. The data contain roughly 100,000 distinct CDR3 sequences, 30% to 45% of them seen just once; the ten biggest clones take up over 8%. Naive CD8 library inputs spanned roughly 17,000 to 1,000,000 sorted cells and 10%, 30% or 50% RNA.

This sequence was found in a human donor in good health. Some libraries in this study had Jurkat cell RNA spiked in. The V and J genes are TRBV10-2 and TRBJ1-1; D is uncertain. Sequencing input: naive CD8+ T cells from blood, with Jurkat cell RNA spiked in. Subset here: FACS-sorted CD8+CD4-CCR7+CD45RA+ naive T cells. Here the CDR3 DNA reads TGCGCCAGCAACCCCATGGGGAGGGCAGACACTGAAGCTTTCTTT. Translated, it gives CASNPMGRADTEAFF.